Below, 5 T cell receptor beta chains from the same sample are listed, as sequenced in a study of CD8+ T cells in alopecia areata. Following extraction, RNA underwent reverse transcription to cDNA, which served as the sequencing template. TCRdb's copy holds only in-frame clones and misses some; the assay was immunoSEQ multiplex PCR. This sample has 130,000 or so clones, with roughly 50% found just once. The specimen comprised CD8+ T cells sorted from blood, sampled at week 0. These receptors all come from a human donor with alopecia areata.

J is TRBJ2-7 and V is TRBV29-1; the D is unclear. Germline CDR1 reads SQVTM; CDR2 reads ANQGSEA. The CDR3 totals 11 residues. The V and J ends lost 4 bases and 3 bases respectively, with 7 bases between them. CDR3: CSVATNYEQYF. DNA of the CDR3: TGCAGCGTTGCCACAAACTACGAGCAGTACTTC.

The sample holds a few counts of this clone. The chain employs TRBV13 and TRBJ2-2, with D unresolved. The ends were cut back, 7 bases at V and 3 bases at J, with 6 bases in the middle. The CDR3 loop spans 12 amino acids. The germline V gene has CDR1 PRHDT and CDR2 FYEKMQ (reference sequence). CDR3 sequence reads: CASTEDTGELFF. CDR3 coding DNA: TGTGCCAGCACCGAGGACACCGGGGAGCTGTTTTTT. Drawing the rest from reference TRBV13 and TRBJ2-2, the complete variable domain is AAGVIQSPRHLIKEKRETATLKCYPIPRHDTVYWYQQGPGQDPQFLISFYEKMQSDKGSIPDRFSAQQFSDYHSELNMSSLELGDSALYFCASTEDTGELFFGEGSRLTVL.

This clone was observed a few times. This chain connects TRBV11-3 to TRBJ2-4; D remains ambiguous. The CDR3 is 13 amino acids. The germline CDR1 and CDR2 sequences are SGHNT and YENEEA. The V end lost 3 bases, the J end lost 9 bases, and 12 bases lay between the germline ends. The CDR3 coding sequence is TGTGCCAGCAGCTTTGGTGGTCGTGGCATTCAGTACTTC. Protein product: CASSFGGRGIQYF.

This clone was seen a few times. The gene calls are TRBV11-1 and TRBJ2-5, with 9 nucleotides matching TRBD1. V trimming: 5 bases; J trimming: 5 bases; junction bases outside the gene matches: 6. The germline V gene has CDR1 SGHAT and CDR2 FQDESV (reference sequence). This CDR3 is built from 14 residues. This CDR3 reads CASSPDRGGETQYF. In DNA, the CDR3 is TGTGCCAGCAGCCCCGACAGGGGGGGTGAGACCCAGTACTTC.

The chain is built from TRBV6-5 and TRBJ1-1; D remains unclear. CDR3 length: 14 residues. V dropped 2 bases and J dropped 1 base, with 8 bases sitting between them. Germline V gene sequence: CDR1 MNHEY, CDR2 SVGAGI. CDR3 nucleotides: TGTGCCAGCAGTTACGGAGGCACGAACACTGAAGCTTTCTTT. The encoded protein is CASSYGGTNTEAFF.